This T cell receptor beta chain came from a study of human T cells and chemical hapten exposure (dated by TCRdb to the early 2020s). For the study in its entirety: For sensitization, 2% DPC in acetone was applied to a 2 cm by 2 cm area of upper inner arm skin. Weekly therapeutic DPC doses were additionally applied to the scalp of patients throughout the roughly 26-week study period. Patch testing was done on the upper back using Finn chambers containing 0.01% DPC, and results were scored after 6 days according to International Contact Dermatitis Research Group standards. Most of the patients in the cohort were female, and the cohort covered alopecia areata with under or over 50% scalp involvement, alopecia totalis and alopecia universalis. Libraries were combined into a pool for sequencing, and differences in TCR yield between samples came mainly from small differences in library volumes within the pool. This study followed changes in the peripheral blood TCR repertoire in vivo during primary and secondary sensitization of alopecia patients to the hapten diphenylcyclopropenone (DPC). Blood was sampled from patients pre-sensitization (week 0) and at 2, 6 and about 24 weeks after DPC sensitization. For TCR sequencing, blood came from 25 to 35 alopecia patients at anywhere from one to four time points (pre-sensitization, 2, 6 and 24 weeks).

The protocol used for the library was RACE. The sequencer listed for this sample is NextSeq 500. Library preparation attached unique molecular identifiers to individual cDNA molecules for quantitative, reproducible TCR counting. From each blood RNA sample, both TCR alpha and TCR beta chains were sequenced. In the original analysis: The median number of TCRs per sample was roughly 98,000, ranging from 23,224 to 690,600. The Decombinator software suite was used to annotate the V, J and CDR3 of the TCR reads. To make PS versus PT1 abundance plots, every sample was subsampled to the same number of TCRs (28,000). Expanded TCRs were defined as absent before sensitization and observed at least eight times at the 2-week time point. TCRdb passed the public sequencing reads through fastp at Q25 and MiXCR, retaining productive beta sequences. CDR3 protein sequences are deduplicated, and each keeps its most common genes and DNA. The V and J calls follow TCRdb's processing rather than the paper's. Across this sample there are about 85,000 distinct CDR3 sequences, with roughly 11% seen only once. The biggest ten clones account for roughly 1.4% of the sample.

Trimming costs V 5 bases and J 0 bases, and their ends lie 7 bases apart. Per the germline V gene, SGHAT is the CDR1 and FQNNGV is the CDR2. From the cysteine up to the phenylalanine, the CDR3 has a length of 13 residues. The kept DNA is CDR3 alone, 39 bases in frame from the first base. The study at large found these results: The number of TCRs above 1 in 1000 frequency did not change with DPC sensitization; there was no evidence of global repertoire structure alterations. After repeated subsampling, changes were observed in the strength of the expansion versus patch-test correlation and in the threshold at which the correlation became significant. Patch test score was positively correlated with the number of PT1 expanded TCRs, with significance at thresholds 8, 16 and 32 but not at 4. Expanded TCRs formed significantly more large CDR3 similarity clusters than pre-sensitization or healthy control sets, consistent with antigen-driven responses. All patients had alopecia, a presumed autoimmune disease, so their immune response might differ from that of healthy individuals.

In this sample, this clonotype turned up a few times. The antigen it recognizes is unknown. No much larger clonotype is one base removed from it; base qualities were not supplied. The time point tag for this specimen amounts to: patch test 2, 6 weeks after DPC sensitization. The treatment or condition label on this specimen signifies: therapeutic diphenylcyclopropenone sensitization with weekly scalp DPC. At every patch-test visit, the blood draw took place before the patch test was put on. Patients were eligible if aged 18 to 70, diagnosed with alopecia and judged suitable for DPC therapy, and pregnant patients were excluded. Total RNA was isolated from unfractionated whole blood collected in Tempus Blood RNA tubes.

Sequenced here: whole blood, sampled in connection with sensitization to the hapten diphenylcyclopropenone (DPC). This clonotype was obtained from a man between 18 and 35 years old with alopecia areata. Some clones in this sample may be carry-over from other donors' samples. Recombination joined TRBV11-2 with TRBJ2-5; a tentative D match to TRBD1 spans 5 bases. In nucleotide form, the sequence is TGTGCCAGCAGCGGGGCGTACCAAGAGACCCAGTACTTC. Translated, this is CASSGAYQETQYF. With all but the CDR3 taken from the reference TRBV11-2 and TRBJ2-5 genes, the full variable domain is: EAGVAQSPRYKIIEKRQSVAFWCNPISGHATLYWYQQILGQGPKLLIQFQNNGVVDDSQLPKDRFSAERLKGVDSTLKIQPAKLEDSAVYLCASSGAYQETQYFGPGTRLLVL.